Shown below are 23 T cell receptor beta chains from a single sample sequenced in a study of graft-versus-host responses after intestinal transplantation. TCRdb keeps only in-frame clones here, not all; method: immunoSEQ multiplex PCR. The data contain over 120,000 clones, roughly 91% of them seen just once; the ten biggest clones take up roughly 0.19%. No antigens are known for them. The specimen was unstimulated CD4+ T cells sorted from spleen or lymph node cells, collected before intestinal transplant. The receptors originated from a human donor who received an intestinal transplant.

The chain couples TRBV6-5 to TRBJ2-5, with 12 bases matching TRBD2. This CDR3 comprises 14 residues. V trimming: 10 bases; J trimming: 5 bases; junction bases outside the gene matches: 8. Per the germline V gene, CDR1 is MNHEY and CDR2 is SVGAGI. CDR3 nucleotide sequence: TGTGCCACCCGACTAGCGGGAGTATCGGAGACCCAGTACTTC. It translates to CATRLAGVSETQYF.

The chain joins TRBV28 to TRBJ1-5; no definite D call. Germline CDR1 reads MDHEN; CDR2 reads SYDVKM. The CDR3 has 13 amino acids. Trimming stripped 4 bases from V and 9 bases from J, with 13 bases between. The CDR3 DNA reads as TGTGCCAGCAGTTCATTTACCCGAGGGCCCCAGCATTTT. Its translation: CASSSFTRGPQHF. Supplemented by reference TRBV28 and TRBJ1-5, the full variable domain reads DVKVTQSSRYLVKRTGEKVFLECVQDMDHENMFWYRQDPGLGLRLIYFSYDVKMKEKGDIPEGYSVSREKKERFSLILESASTNQTSMYLCASSSFTRGPQHFGDGTRLSIL.

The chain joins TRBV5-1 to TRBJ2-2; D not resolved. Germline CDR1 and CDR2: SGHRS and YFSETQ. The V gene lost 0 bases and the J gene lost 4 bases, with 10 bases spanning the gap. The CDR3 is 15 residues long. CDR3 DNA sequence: TGCGCCAGCAGCTTGGGGCACGTTTCCACCGGGGAGCTGTTTTTT. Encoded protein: CASSLGHVSTGELFF.

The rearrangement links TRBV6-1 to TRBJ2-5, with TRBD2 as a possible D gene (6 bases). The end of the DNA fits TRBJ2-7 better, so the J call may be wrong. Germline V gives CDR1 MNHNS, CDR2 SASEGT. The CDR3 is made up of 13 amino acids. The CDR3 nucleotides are TGTGCCAGCAGTCCCGGGAGAGGAGGCGAGCAGTACTTC. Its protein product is CASSPGRGGEQYF.

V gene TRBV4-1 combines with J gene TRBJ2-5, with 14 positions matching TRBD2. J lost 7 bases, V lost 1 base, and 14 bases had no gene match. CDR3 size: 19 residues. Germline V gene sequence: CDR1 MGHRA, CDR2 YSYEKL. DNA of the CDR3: TGCGCCAGCAGCCAAGGAAGACTAGCGGGAGGGCCAAGCGAAGCGACCCAGTACTTC. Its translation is CASSQGRLAGGPSEATQYF.

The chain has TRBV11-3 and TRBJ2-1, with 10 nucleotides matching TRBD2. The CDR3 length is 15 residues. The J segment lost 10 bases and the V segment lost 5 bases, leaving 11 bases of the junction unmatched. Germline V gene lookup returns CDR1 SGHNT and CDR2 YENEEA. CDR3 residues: CASSPGLAGVGEQFF. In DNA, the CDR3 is TGTGCCAGCAGCCCTGGGCTAGCGGGAGTAGGGGAGCAGTTCTTC.

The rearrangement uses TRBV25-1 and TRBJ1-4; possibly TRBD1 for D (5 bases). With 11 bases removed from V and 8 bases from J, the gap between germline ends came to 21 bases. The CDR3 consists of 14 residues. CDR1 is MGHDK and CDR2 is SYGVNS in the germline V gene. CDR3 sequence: CAGDSGVRGEKLFF. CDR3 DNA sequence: TGTGCCGGCGACAGCGGTGTAAGAGGGGAAAAACTGTTTTTT.

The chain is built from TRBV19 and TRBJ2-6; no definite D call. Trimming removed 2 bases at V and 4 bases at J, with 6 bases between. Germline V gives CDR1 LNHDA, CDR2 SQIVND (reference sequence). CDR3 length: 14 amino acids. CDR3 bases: TGTGCCAGTAGTATATCTCCCGGGGCCAACGTCCTGACTTTC. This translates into CASSISPGANVLTF.

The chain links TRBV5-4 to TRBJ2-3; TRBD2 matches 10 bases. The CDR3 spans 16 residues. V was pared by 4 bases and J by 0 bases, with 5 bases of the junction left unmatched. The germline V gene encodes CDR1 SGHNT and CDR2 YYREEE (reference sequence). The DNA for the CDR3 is TGTGCCAGCAGCCCTTCGACTAGCGGGAGCACAGATACGCAGTATTTT. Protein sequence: CASSPSTSGSTDTQYF. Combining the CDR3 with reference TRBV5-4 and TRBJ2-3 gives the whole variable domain ETGVTQSPTHLIKTRGQQVTLRCSSQSGHNTVSWYQQALGQGPQFIFQYYREEENGRGNFPPRFSGLQFPNYSSELNVNALELDDSALYLCASSPSTSGSTDTQYFGPGTRLTVL.

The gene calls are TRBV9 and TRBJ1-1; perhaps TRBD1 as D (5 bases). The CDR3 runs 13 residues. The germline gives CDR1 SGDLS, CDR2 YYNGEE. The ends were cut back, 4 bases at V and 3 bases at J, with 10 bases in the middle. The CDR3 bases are TGTGCCAGCAGCCCACGAGGGGACACTGAAGCTTTCTTT. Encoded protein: CASSPRGDTEAFF.

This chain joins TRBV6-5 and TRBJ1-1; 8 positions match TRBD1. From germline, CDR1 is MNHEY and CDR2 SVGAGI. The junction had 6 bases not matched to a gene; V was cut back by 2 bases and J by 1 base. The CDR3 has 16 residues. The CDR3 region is CASSYRVGTGNTEAFF. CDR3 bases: TGTGCCAGCAGTTACCGGGTCGGGACAGGGAACACTGAAGCTTTCTTT.

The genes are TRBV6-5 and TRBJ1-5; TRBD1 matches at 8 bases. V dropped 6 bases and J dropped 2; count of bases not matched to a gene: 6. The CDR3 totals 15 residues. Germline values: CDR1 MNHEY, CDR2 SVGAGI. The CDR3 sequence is CASRRTGLGNQPQHF. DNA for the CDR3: TGTGCCAGCAGACGGACAGGGCTAGGCAATCAGCCCCAGCATTTT.

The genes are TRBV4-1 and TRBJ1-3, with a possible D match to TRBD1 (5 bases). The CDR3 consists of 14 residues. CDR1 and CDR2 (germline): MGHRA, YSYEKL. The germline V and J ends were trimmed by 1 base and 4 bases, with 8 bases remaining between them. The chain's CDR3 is CASSQAGLGNTIYF. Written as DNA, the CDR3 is TGCGCCAGCAGCCAAGCAGGGCTCGGAAACACCATATATTTT.

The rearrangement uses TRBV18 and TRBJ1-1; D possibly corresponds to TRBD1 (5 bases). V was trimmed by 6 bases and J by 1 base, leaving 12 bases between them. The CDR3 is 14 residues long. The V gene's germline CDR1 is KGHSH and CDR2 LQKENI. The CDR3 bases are TGTGCCAGCTCCACTCAGGGAGGGAACACTGAAGCTTTCTTT. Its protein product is CASSTQGGNTEAFF.

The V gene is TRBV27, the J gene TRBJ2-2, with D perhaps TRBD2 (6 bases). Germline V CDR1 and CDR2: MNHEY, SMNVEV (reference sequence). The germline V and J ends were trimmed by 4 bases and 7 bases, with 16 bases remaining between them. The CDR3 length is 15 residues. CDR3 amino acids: CASSSLTWGGGELFF. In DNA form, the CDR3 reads TGTGCCAGCAGTTCACTCACGTGGGGAGGCGGGGAGCTGTTTTTT.

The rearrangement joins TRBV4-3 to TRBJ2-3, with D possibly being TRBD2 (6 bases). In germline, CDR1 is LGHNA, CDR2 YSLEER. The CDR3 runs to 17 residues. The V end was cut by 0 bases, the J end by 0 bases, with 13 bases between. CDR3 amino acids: CASSQEAGMASTDTQYF. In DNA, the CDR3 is TGCGCCAGCAGCCAAGAGGCGGGGATGGCCAGCACAGATACGCAGTATTTT.

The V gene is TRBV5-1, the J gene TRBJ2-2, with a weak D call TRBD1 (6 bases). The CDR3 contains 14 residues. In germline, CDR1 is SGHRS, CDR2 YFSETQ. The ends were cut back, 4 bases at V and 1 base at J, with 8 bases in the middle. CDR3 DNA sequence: TGCGCCAGCAGCCGGGGACAGAACACCGGGGAGCTGTTTTTT. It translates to CASSRGQNTGELFF. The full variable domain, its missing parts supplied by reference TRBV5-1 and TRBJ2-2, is KAGVTQTPRYLIKTRGQQVTLSCSPISGHRSVSWYQQTPGQGLQFLFEYFSETQRNKGNFPGRFSGRQFSNSRSEMNVSTLELGDSALYLCASSRGQNTGELFFGEGSRLTVL.

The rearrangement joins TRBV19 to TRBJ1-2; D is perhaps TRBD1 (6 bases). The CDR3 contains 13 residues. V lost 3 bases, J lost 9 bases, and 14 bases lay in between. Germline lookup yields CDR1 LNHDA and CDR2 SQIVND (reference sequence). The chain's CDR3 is CASSIPNRDRYTF. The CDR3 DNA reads TGTGCCAGTAGTATTCCCAACAGGGATCGCTACACCTTC.

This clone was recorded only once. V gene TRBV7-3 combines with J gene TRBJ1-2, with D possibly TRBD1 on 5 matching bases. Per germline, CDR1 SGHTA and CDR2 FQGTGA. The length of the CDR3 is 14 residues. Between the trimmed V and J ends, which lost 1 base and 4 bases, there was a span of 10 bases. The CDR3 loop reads CASSLNGGAYGYTF. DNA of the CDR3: TGTGCCAGCAGCTTAAATGGGGGTGCCTATGGCTACACCTTC.

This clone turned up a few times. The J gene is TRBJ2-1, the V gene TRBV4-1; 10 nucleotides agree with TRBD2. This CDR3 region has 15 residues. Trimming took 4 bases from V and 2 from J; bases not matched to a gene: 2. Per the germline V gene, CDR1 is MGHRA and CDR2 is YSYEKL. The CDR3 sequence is CASSLGTSAYNEQFF. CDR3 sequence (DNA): TGCGCCAGCAGCCTCGGGACTAGCGCCTACAATGAGCAGTTCTTC.

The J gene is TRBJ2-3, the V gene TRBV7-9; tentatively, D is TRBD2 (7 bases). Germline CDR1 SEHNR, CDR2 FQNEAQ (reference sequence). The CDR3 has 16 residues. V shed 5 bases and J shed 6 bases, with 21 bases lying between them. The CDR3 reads CASSTRGALPWDTQYF. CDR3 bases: TGTGCCAGCAGCACTCGGGGGGCCCTCCCGTGGGATACGCAGTATTTT.

In nucleotides, the CDR3 is TGTGCCAGTTGCGGGAGCGTTGTAGATACGCAGTATTTT. Translated, it gives CASCGSVVDTQYF. J is TRBJ2-3 and V is TRBV28, with 7 bases matching TRBD2. Trimming cost V 9 bases and J 5 bases; bases outside gene matches: 8. Germline CDR1 MDHEN, CDR2 SYDVKM. CDR3 length equals 13 residues.

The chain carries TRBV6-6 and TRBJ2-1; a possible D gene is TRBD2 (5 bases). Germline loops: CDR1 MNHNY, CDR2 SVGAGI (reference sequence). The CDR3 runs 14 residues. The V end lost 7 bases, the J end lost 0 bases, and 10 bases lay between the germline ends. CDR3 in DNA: TGTGCCAGCATCCCAGGAGGCTCCTACAATGAGCAGTTCTTC. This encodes CASIPGGSYNEQFF.